This T cell receptor beta chain is from a study of T-cell reconstitution after alpha-beta-depleted transplantation in children. Study conclusions and caveats: Alpha-beta T cells present about two months after transplant were reported to originate from several hundred expanded graft clones. T-cell counts and diversity were attributed mostly to newly produced T cells one year after transplant. TCRbeta diversity was high at day 60 in some patients (a result of surviving recipient T cells and thymic progenitors).

This clonotype was picked up a small number of times. Its specificity is unknown. Unique molecular identifiers featured in how the TCRbeta library was prepared. One entry per CDR3 protein, called by TCRdb with MiXCR from the PCR reads. This repertoire shows 110,000 or so distinct CDR3 sequences, 5% to 8% found once; its top ten account for 23%. The clonotype originates from a male patient aged 2-9 years who had a stem cell transplant for acute lymphoblastic leukemia, so the T cells may come from the graft donor. The material was PBMCs, mostly from graft donor cells, obtained 360 days after TCRalphabeta/CD19-depleted stem cell transplant.

CDR3 protein: CASSFPGLVSYNEQFF. The CDR3 region has the DNA TGTGCCAGCAGTTTTCCAGGACTAGTCTCCTACAATGAGCAGTTCTTC. The rearrangement links TRBV28 to TRBJ2-1; TRBD2 matches 7 bases. Trimming at V came to 3 bases and at J to 0 bases, leaving 5 bases not matched to a gene. Germline V gene sequence: CDR1 MDHEN, CDR2 SYDVKM. The CDR3 is 16 residues long.